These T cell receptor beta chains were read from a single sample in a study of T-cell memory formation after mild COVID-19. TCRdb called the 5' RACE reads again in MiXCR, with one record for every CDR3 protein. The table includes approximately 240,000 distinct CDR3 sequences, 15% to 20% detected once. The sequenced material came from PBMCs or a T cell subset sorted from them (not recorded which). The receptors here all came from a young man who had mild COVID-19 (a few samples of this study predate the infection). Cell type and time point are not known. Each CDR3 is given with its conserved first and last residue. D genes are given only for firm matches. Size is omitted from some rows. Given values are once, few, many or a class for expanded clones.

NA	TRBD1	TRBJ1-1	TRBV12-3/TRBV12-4	TGTGCCAGCACTTACTATAGAGGGACAGCTTTGAACACTGAAGCTTTCTTT	CASTYYRGTALNTEAFF
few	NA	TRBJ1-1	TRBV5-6	TGTGCCAGCAGCCTCACTACAGGAGCCGGGACTGAAGCTTTCTTT	CASSLTTGAGTEAFF
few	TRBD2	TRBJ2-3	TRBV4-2	TGTGCCAGCAGCCGCGGACCGGGACTAGCGGGTTCTTCGGGTGATACGCAGTATTTT	CASSRGPGLAGSSGDTQYF
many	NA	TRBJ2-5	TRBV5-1	TGCGCCAGCAGCTTGGCGCTAGGGGGTCAAGAGACCCAGTACTTC	CASSLALGGQETQYF
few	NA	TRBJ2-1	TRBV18	TGTGCCAGCTCACCACTCGGGGATGAGCAGTTCTTC	CASSPLGDEQFF
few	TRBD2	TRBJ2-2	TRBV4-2	TGTGCCAGCAGCCAACTCCCGGTGCAGCGGGGGGGCGTTAACACCGGGGAGCTGTTTTTT	CASSQLPVQRGGVNTGELFF
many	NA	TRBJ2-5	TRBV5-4	TGTGCCAGCAGCTCGCCGACCGAAGGAGAGACCCAGTACTTC	CASSSPTEGETQYF
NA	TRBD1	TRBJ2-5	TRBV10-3	TGTGCCATCAGTGACTCGACAGGGTCAGGTGAAGAGACCCAGTACTTC	CAISDSTGSGEETQYF
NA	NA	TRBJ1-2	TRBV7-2	TGTGCCAGCAGCTTACCGCAGGCAGTAGAAGATGGCTACACCTTC	CASSLPQAVEDGYTF
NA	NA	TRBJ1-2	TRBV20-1	TGCAGTGCTAGAGTCGGGGACTATGGCTACACCTTC	CSARVGDYGYTF
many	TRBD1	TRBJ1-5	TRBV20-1	TGCAGTGCTACAAGACAGGGGGGTCAGCCCCAGCATTTT	CSATRQGGQPQHF
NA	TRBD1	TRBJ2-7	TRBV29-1	TGCAGCGTTGTGGCGGACAGGAGTATCTACGAGCAGTACTTC	CSVVADRSIYEQYF
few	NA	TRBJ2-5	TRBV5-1	TGCGCCAGCAGCCCGGCGGTGACAGTATTACAAGAGACCCAGTACTTC	CASSPAVTVLQETQYF
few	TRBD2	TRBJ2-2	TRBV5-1	TGCGCCAGCAAATCTAGCGGGGGGACGAACACCGGGGAGCTGTTTTTT	CASKSSGGTNTGELFF
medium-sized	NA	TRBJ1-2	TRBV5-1	TGCGCCAGCAGCGCCGACCCGACCTCCGGGTTAAGCTATGGCTACACCTTC	CASSADPTSGLSYGYTF
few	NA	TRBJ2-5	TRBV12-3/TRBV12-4	TGTGCCAGCAGTTTAGGTGAAGGATTGGAGGCAGAGACCCAGTACTTC	CASSLGEGLEAETQYF
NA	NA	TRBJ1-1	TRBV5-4	TGTGCCAGCAGCGGGAGACAGAACACTGAAGCTTTCTTT	CASSGRQNTEAFF
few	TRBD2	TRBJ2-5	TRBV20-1	TGCAGTGCTACGACTAGCGGGGTAACCTCGGCCCAGTACTTC	CSATTSGVTSAQYF
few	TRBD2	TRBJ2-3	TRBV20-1	TGCAGTGCTAGTCGGGCTAGCGGGGGTAGGACAGATACGCAGTATTTT	CSASRASGGRTDTQYF
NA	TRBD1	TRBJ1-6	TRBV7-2	TGTGCCAGCAGATCTACAGGGGCCCCTAATTCACCCCTCCACTTT	CASRSTGAPNSPLHF
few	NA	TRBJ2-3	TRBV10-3	TGTGCCATCAGCGACCGGGGGCTTAGCACAGATACGCAGTATTTT	CAISDRGLSTDTQYF
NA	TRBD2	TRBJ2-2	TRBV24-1	TGTGCCACCAGTGACGGGACTAGCGGGGTGATCAACACCGGGGAGCTGTTTTTT	CATSDGTSGVINTGELFF
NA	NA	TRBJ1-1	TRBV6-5	TGTGCCAGCAGTTACGGGTTGTTGGGCACTGAAGCTTTCTTT	CASSYGLLGTEAFF
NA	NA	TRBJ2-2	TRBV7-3	TGTGCCAGCAGGAAAACGGTTACGGAGGGCGGGGAGCTGTTTTTT	CASRKTVTEGGELFF
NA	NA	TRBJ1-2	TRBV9	TGTGCCAGCACCCCCCAGAGCTCCTATGGCTACACCTTC	CASTPQSSYGYTF
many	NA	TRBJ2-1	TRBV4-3	TGCGCCAGCCGGACGGGGTATTCTTCCTACAATGAGCAGTTCTTC	CASRTGYSSYNEQFF
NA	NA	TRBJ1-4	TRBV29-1	TGCAGCGTTGGGGGAACAGACGTCCTGAATGAAAAACTGTTTTTT	CSVGGTDVLNEKLFF
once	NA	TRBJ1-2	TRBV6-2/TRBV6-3	TGTGCCAGCAGTTACAACGCCGGGACCTTGTATGGCTACACCTTC	CASSYNAGTLYGYTF
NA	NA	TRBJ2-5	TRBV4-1	TGCGCCAGCAGCCAAGGGGGCCAACACCAGGACTCGCTTGAGACCCAGTACTTC	CASSQGGQHQDSLETQYF
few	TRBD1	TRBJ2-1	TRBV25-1	TGTGCCAGCAACCGGGACAGGGACGGTGACAATGAGCAGTTCTTC	CASNRDRDGDNEQFF
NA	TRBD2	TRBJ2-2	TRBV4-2	TGTGCCAGCAGCCAAGATACCGGGGGGGCCAACACCGGGGAGCTGTTTTTT	CASSQDTGGANTGELFF
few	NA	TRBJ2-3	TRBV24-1	TGTGCCACCAGTCATACAGCCACAGATACGCAGTATTTT	CATSHTATDTQYF
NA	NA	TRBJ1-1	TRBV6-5	TGTGCCAGCAGTTACTCGTGGGACGGGGACACTGAAGCTTTCTTT	CASSYSWDGDTEAFF
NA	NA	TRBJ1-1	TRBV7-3	TGTGCCAGCAGCGCGGGAGATGTGGCTTTCTTT	CASSAGDVAFF
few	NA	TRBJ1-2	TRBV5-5	TGTGCCAGCAGCCCTCTGACACCTCCTTCACGGGGCTACACCTTC	CASSPLTPPSRGYTF
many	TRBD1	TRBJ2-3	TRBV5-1	TGTGCCAGCAGCCTGGACAGGGGCACAGATACGCAGTATTTT	CASSLDRGTDTQYF
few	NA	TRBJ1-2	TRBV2	TGTGCCAGCAGTGGCACAGTCCCGTCGGATGGCTACACCTTC	CASSGTVPSDGYTF
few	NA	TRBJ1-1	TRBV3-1	TGTGCCAGCAGCCAAGATAGGGACTCTGAAGCTTTCTTT	CASSQDRDSEAFF
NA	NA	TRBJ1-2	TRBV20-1	TGCAGTGCCACAACCGGATCGCGGTCCTCAAACTATGGCTACACCTTC	CSATTGSRSSNYGYTF
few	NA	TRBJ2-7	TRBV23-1	TGCGCCAGCAGTCAATCCCCCCGGGACGAGCAGTACTTC	CASSQSPRDEQYF
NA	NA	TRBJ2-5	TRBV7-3	TGTGCCAGCAGCTTAGGGAGAACTGAGACCCAGTACTTC	CASSLGRTETQYF
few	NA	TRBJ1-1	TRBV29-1	TGCAGCGTTGAACGGGGTAGGGCCACTGAAGCTTTCTTT	CSVERGRATEAFF
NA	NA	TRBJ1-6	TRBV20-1	TGCAGTGCTAGCGGGCCAAATTCACCCCTCCACTTT	CSASGPNSPLHF
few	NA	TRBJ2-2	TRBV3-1	TGTGCCAGCAGCCAGACGGGACGGATACGCACCGGGGAGCTGTTTTTT	CASSQTGRIRTGELFF
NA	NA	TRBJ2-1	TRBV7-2	TGTGCCAGCAGCTTAGGACTCCTCCGTGGGGGGGGCCCCTACAATGAGCAGTTCTTC	CASSLGLLRGGGPYNEQFF
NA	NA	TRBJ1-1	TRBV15	TGTGCCACCAGCAGAGCTAGTTTCCCCGGGAACACTGAAGCTTTCTTT	CATSRASFPGNTEAFF
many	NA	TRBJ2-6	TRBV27	TGTGCCAGCAAGGGGGAGTCCTCTGGGGCCAACGTCCTGACTTTC	CASKGESSGANVLTF
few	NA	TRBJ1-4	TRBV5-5	TGTGCCAGCAGCTTGGGGCCGGGTCTAGAAAAACTGTTTTTT	CASSLGPGLEKLFF
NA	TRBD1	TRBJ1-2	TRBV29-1	TGCAGCGGCAGCGAGGGACAGGCGTATGGCTACACCTTC	CSGSEGQAYGYTF
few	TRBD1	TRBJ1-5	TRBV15	TGTGCCACCAGTGGACAGGGAGCAAATCAGCCCCAGCATTTT	CATSGQGANQPQHF
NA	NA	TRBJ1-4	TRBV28	TGTGCCAGCAGTCGGGGGGCGGCCAATGAAAAACTGTTTTTT	CASSRGAANEKLFF
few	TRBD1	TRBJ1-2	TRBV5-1	TGCGCCAGCAGCCCGGACAGGGGGGTCTATGGCTACACCTTC	CASSPDRGVYGYTF
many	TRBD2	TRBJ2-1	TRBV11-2	TGTGCCAGCAGCTCAAATCTAGCGGGGGGCAATGAGCAGTTCTTC	CASSSNLAGGNEQFF
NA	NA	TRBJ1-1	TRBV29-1	TGCAGCGTTGAAGATCAGATCGGAATCACTGAAGCTTTCTTT	CSVEDQIGITEAFF
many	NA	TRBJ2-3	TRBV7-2	TGTGCCAGCAGCTTATTGGTGACGGACACAGATACGCAGTATTTT	CASSLLVTDTDTQYF
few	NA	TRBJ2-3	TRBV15	TGTGCCACCAGCAGGGGGGGGGCCATCGCGCAGTATTTT	CATSRGGAIAQYF
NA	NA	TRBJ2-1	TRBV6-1	TGTGCCAGCACTAACAATGAGCAGTTCTTC	CASTNNEQFF
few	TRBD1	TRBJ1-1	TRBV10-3	TGTGCCATCGGGGGACAGGGCTACACTGAAGCTTTCTTT	CAIGGQGYTEAFF
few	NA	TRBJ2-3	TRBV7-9	TGTGCCAGCAGCTTAGCGGAGGGTGGCGCTTACTGGACAGATACGCAGTATTTT	CASSLAEGGAYWTDTQYF